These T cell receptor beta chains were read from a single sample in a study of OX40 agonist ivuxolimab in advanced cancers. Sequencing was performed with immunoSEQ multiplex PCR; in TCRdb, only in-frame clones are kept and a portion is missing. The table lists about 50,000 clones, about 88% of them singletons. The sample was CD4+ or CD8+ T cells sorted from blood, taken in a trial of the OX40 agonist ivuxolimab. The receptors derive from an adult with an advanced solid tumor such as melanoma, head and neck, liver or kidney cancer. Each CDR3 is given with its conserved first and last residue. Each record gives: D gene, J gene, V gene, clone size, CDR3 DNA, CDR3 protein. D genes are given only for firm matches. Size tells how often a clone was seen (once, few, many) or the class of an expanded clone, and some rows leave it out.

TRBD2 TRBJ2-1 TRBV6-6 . TGTGCCAGCAGTACTAGCGGGAACTACAATGAGCAGTTCTTC CASSTSGNYNEQFF
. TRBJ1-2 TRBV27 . TGTGCCAGCAGTTTATCCCCCCGGACGATTGGCTACACCTTC CASSLSPRTIGYTF
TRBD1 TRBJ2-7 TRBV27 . TGTGCCAGCAGTCCGACCCCGGGACAGGCCTCCTACGAGCAGTACTTC CASSPTPGQASYEQYF
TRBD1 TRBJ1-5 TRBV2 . TGTGCCAGCAGTGAGCCGGGACAGCGTCAGGGACAGCCCCAGCATTTT CASSEPGQRQGQPQHF
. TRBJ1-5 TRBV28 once TGTGCCACCCACAGGGCCCATCAGCCCCAGCATTTT CATHRAHQPQHF
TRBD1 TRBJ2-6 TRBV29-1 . TGCAGCGTTGGGGACAGGGGTAGTGGGGCCAACGTCCTGACTTTC CSVGDRGSGANVLTF
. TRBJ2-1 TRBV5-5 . TGTGCCACCAGGAAAGGTTCTAGCTCCTACAATGAGCAGTTCTTC CATRKGSSSYNEQFF
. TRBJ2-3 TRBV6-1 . TGTGCCAGCAGTGAAGTGGTAGAGGGCGGCCAAGATACGCAGTATTTT CASSEVVEGGQDTQYF
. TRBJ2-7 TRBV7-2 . TGTGCCAGCAGCTTGCATGGCTACGAGCAGTACTTC CASSLHGYEQYF
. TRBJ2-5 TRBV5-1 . TGCGCCAGCAGCTGGACTGTTCAAGAGACCCAGTACTTC CASSWTVQETQYF
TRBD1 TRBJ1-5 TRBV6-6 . TGTGCCAGCCGCCTCGACGAGGGACAGGATCAGCCCCAGCATTTT CASRLDEGQDQPQHF
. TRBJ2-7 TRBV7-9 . TGTGCCAGCAGCGGGCTAGCGTCCTACGAGCAGTACTTC CASSGLASYEQYF
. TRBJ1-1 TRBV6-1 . TGTGCCAGCAGTGACCCAGGGGTGAACACTGAAGCTTTCTTT CASSDPGVNTEAFF
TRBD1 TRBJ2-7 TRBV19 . TGTGCCAGTAGCTACAGGGGTACCGACTACGAGCAGTACTTC CASSYRGTDYEQYF
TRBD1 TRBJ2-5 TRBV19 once TGTGCCAGTAGTCCAGGGACAGGGGGCCAAGAGACCCAGTACTTC CASSPGTGGQETQYF
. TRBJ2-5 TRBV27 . TGTGCCAGCAGTCCGATGAGGGGCAGAGAGACCCAGTACTTC CASSPMRGRETQYF
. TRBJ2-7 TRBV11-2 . TGTGCCAGCAGCTTTACCGGACCCGAAGCTACAGAGCAGTACTTC CASSFTGPEATEQYF
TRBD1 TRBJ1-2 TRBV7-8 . TGTGCCAGCAGCCAGGCTGGATCCTTAGGGGGACAGCTTCTTGCTGGCTACACCTTC CASSQAGSLGGQLLAGYTF
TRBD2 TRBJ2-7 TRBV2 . TGTGCCAGCATCCCAGCGGGACCTACCTACGAGCAGTACTTC CASIPAGPTYEQYF
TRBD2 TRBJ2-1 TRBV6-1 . TGTGCCAGCAAATTAGCGGGCTCCTACAATGAGCAGTTCTTC CASKLAGSYNEQFF
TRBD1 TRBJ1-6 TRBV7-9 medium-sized TGTGCCAGCAGCCAATACGGACAGGGAGATAATTCACCCCTCCACTTT CASSQYGQGDNSPLHF
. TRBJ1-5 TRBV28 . TGTGCCAGCAGAAGAGACAGTATTAGCAATCAGCCCCAGCATTTT CASRRDSISNQPQHF
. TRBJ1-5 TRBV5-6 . TGTGCCAGCAGCTTGGAGGGGAGCAATCAGCCCCAGCATTTT CASSLEGSNQPQHF
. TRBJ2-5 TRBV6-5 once TGTGCCAGCCGCCTGGGGGCAGCGGAAGAGACCCAGTACTTC CASRLGAAEETQYF
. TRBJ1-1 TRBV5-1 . TGCGCCAGCAGTTCCCGGACTCTGAACACTGAAGCTTTCTTT CASSSRTLNTEAFF
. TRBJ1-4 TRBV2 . TGTGCCAGCAGTAAAGGACGGGACGGGCTCCCTCCTAATGAAAAACTGTTTTTT CASSKGRDGLPPNEKLFF
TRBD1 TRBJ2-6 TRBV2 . TGTGCCGGTCGACCGGGACAGGGGGCAGGGGCCAACGTCCTGACTTTC CAGRPGQGAGANVLTF
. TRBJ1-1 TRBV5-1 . TGCGCCAGCAGCACCGACAGGTGGACTGAAGCTTTCTTT CASSTDRWTEAFF
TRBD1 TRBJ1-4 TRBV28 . TGTGCCAGCAGTCAAGGACAGGGTCCTCCTGCTAATGAAAAACTGTTTTTT CASSQGQGPPANEKLFF
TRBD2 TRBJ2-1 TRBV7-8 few TGTGCCAGCAGCTTGCGGACTAGCGGGCCTCCGGAGTTCTTC CASSLRTSGPPEFF
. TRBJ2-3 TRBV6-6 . TGTGCCAGCAGCCCGGGACATGGCACGGATACGCAGTATTTT CASSPGHGTDTQYF
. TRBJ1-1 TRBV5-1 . TGCGCCAGCAGCGTTACGAACACTGAAGCTTTCTTT CASSVTNTEAFF
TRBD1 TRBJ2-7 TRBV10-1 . TGCGCCATCAGACCGGGACAGTCCTACGAGCAGTACTTC CAIRPGQSYEQYF
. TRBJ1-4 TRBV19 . TGTGCCAGTAGTCCCCGGGGGGGGATGACTGAAAAACTGTTTTTT CASSPRGGMTEKLFF
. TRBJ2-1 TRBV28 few TGTGCCAGCAGTCCAGACTACCACAATGAGCAGTTCTTC CASSPDYHNEQFF
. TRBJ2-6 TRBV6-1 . TGTGCCAGCAGTGAATTTTCCCCTGGGCCCTCCGGGGCCAACGTCCTGACTTTC CASSEFSPGPSGANVLTF
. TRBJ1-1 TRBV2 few TGTGCCAGCAGTCGGGGGGTGAACACTGAAGCTTTCTTT CASSRGVNTEAFF
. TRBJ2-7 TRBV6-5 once TGTGCCAGCAGTTACTCCTTCGGACAGACCTACGAGCAGTACTTC CASSYSFGQTYEQYF
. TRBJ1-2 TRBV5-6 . TGTGCCAGCAGCTTAGTACAGCTCCACTATGGCTACACCTTC CASSLVQLHYGYTF
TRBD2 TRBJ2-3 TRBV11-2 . TGTGCCAGCAGCTCACTAGCGGGAACAGCAGATACGCAGTATTTT CASSSLAGTADTQYF
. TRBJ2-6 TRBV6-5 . TGTGCCAGCAGACCTCCAGGGAGTGGGGCCAACGTCCTGACTTTC CASRPPGSGANVLTF